Described below is a single T cell receptor beta chain sequence and its context. In the original workflow: How many nucleated cells were present was estimated from reference gene primer amplification. The table came from immunoSEQ multiplex PCR; TCRdb's copy has only in-frame clones and leaves some out. That table supplies the V and J calls and clone size; D and trimming were determined from the DNA. Among fewer than 90,000 clones, about 85% were seen once, and the ten largest hold 15%. The record originates from a study of blood T cell repertoires in COVID-19. About the study: Sources were T cells, B-cell-depleted T cells, or PBMCs; the material itself was cDNA or gDNA.

V was clipped by 0 bases and J by 6 bases, with 8 bases between them. CDR1 and CDR2 (germline): SGHDT, YYEEEE. The CDR3 loop spans 13 amino acids. The TCR sequence derives from a male donor with acute or convalescent COVID-19. The rearrangement links TRBV5-6 to TRBJ2-3, with TRBD2 as a possible D gene (6 bases). Sequencing was done on a sample of peripheral blood. The CDR3 here is CASSLVGGDTQYF. DNA of the CDR3: TGTGCCAGCAGCTTGGTTGGGGGGGATACGCAGTATTTT. The whole variable domain, filled in from reference TRBV5-6 and TRBJ2-3, reads DAGVTQSPTHLIKTRGQQVTLRCSPKSGHDTVSWYQQALGQGPQFIFQYYEEEERQRGNFPDRFSGHQFPNYSSELNVNALLLGDSALYLCASSLVGGDTQYFGPGTRLTVL.